These T cell receptor beta chains were read from a single sample in a study of blood T cell repertoires in COVID-19. Here immunoSEQ multiplex PCR was the method, and the copy in TCRdb shows in-frame clones only, minus some. The sample lists over 300,000 clones; 89% were seen once. The sample was peripheral blood. Every receptor here comes from a man aged 18 to 29 who had recovered from COVID-19. The CDR3 runs from the conserved cysteine through the conserved F or W. The D gene is left open where the match is weak. Where a row states a size, it is once, few, many or the class of an expanded clone; other rows omit it.

V: TRBV5-1; D: NA; size: NA; J: TRBJ2-7; DNA: TGCGCCAGCAACTCCCAGGGTAGAACCTACGAGCAGTACTTC; CDR3: CASNSQGRTYEQYF
V: TRBV4-1; D: TRBD2; size: NA; J: TRBJ2-1; DNA: TGCGCCAGCAGCCAAGATTGGGGGGGGGCCTACAATGAGCAGTTCTTC; CDR3: CASSQDWGGAYNEQFF
V: TRBV3-1/TRBV3-2; D: NA; size: few; J: TRBJ1-1; DNA: TGTGCCAGCAGCCAAATGCGGGACACTGAAGCTTTCTTT; CDR3: CASSQMRDTEAFF
V: TRBV6-5; D: NA; size: NA; J: TRBJ1-6; DNA: TGTGCCAGCAGTTACTCTACAGGTTCCTCACCCCTCCACTTT; CDR3: CASSYSTGSSPLHF
V: TRBV18; D: NA; size: NA; J: TRBJ1-1; DNA: TGTGCCAGCTCAACGAGAAGGGGGAAAGGCACTGAAGCTTTCTTT; CDR3: CASSTRRGKGTEAFF
V: TRBV24-1; D: TRBD2; size: once; J: TRBJ2-3; DNA: TGTGCCACCAGTGACACCGGGACTAGCGGATTAGATACGCAGTATTTT; CDR3: CATSDTGTSGLDTQYF
V: TRBV18; D: NA; size: NA; J: TRBJ1-1; DNA: TGTGCCAGCACACAGGGTCGGGGAACTGAAGCTTTCTTT; CDR3: CASTQGRGTEAFF
V: TRBV7-2; D: TRBD2; size: NA; J: TRBJ2-1; DNA: TGTGCCAGCAGCTTAGCGCAAGCGGGGGGCACTTCCTACAATGAGCAGTTCTTC; CDR3: CASSLAQAGGTSYNEQFF
V: TRBV5-6; D: NA; size: NA; J: TRBJ1-1; DNA: TGTGCCAGCAGCTTTCGATGGGGGCTGAACACTGAAGCTTTCTTT; CDR3: CASSFRWGLNTEAFF
V: TRBV9; D: NA; size: NA; J: TRBJ2-2; DNA: TGTGCCAGCAGCCCAGGGGGGACAGCGAACACCGGGGAGCTGTTTTTT; CDR3: CASSPGGTANTGELFF
V: TRBV9; D: NA; size: NA; J: TRBJ2-6; DNA: TGTGCCAGCAGCGTAGCCCCGGAGCCCACCTCTGGGGCCAACGTCCTGACTTTC; CDR3: CASSVAPEPTSGANVLTF
V: TRBV4-1; D: NA; size: once; J: TRBJ2-7; DNA: TGCGCCAGCAGCCAAGGATTTGGCCCCCCCTACGAGCAGTACTTC; CDR3: CASSQGFGPPYEQYF
V: TRBV7-9; D: NA; size: NA; J: TRBJ2-7; DNA: TGTGCCAGCAGCTTAGGGCGGGTTGACTACGAGCAGTACTTC; CDR3: CASSLGRVDYEQYF
V: TRBV7-9; D: NA; size: once; J: TRBJ1-4; DNA: TGTGCCAGCAGCTTACAGGGGAATGAAAAACTGTTTTTT; CDR3: CASSLQGNEKLFF
V: TRBV5-5; D: TRBD1; size: NA; J: TRBJ1-5; DNA: TGTGCCAGCAGCCCTCGGACAGGGAATAGCAATCAGCCCCAGCATTTT; CDR3: CASSPRTGNSNQPQHF
V: TRBV5-4; D: NA; size: NA; J: TRBJ2-7; DNA: TGTGCCAGCAGCTTTGATCGGTACGAGCAGTACTTC; CDR3: CASSFDRYEQYF
V: TRBV3-1/TRBV3-2; D: NA; size: once; J: TRBJ1-1; DNA: TGTGCCAGCAGCCAAGAAGGCAGGTCGAACACTGAAGCTTTCTTT; CDR3: CASSQEGRSNTEAFF
V: TRBV9; D: NA; size: NA; J: TRBJ2-1; DNA: TGTGCCAGCAGCGTTCAGGGGACGCCGACGTATGGGGAGCAGTTCTTC; CDR3: CASSVQGTPTYGEQFF
V: TRBV19; D: NA; size: NA; J: TRBJ1-1; DNA: TGTGCCAGTAGTATAGATGATACAGTGAACACTGAAGCTTTCTTT; CDR3: CASSIDDTVNTEAFF
V: TRBV25-1; D: NA; size: NA; J: TRBJ2-1; DNA: TGTGCCAGCTCCCCAGTACAGTACAATGAGCAGTTCTTC; CDR3: CASSPVQYNEQFF
V: TRBV2; D: TRBD1; size: NA; J: TRBJ2-7; DNA: TGTGCCAGCAGCTCAGGACAGGGGATCAGCGAGCAGTACTTC; CDR3: CASSSGQGISEQYF
V: TRBV27; D: NA; size: once; J: TRBJ2-1; DNA: TGTGCCAGCAGCACCGACAGGTACAATGAGCAGTTCTTC; CDR3: CASSTDRYNEQFF
V: TRBV6-1; D: TRBD2; size: NA; J: TRBJ2-1; DNA: TGTGCCAGCAGTGAAGCTCTAGCGGGGAGCTCCTACAATGAGCAGTTCTTC; CDR3: CASSEALAGSSYNEQFF
V: TRBV6-5; D: TRBD1; size: few; J: TRBJ2-3; DNA: TGTGCCAGCAGTTACCTACAGGGGGTATACACAGATACGCAGTATTTT; CDR3: CASSYLQGVYTDTQYF
V: TRBV5-4; D: NA; size: NA; J: TRBJ1-1; DNA: TGTGCCAGCAGCTTGTGGGAGGCCAACACTGAAGCTTTCTTT; CDR3: CASSLWEANTEAFF
V: TRBV30; D: NA; size: NA; J: TRBJ2-3; DNA: TGTGCCTGGAGTGGAGGCGATACGCAGTATTTT; CDR3: CAWSGGDTQYF
V: TRBV11-3; D: TRBD2; size: NA; J: TRBJ2-2; DNA: TGTGCCAGCAGCTTATTAGCGGGTCAATACACCGGGGAGCTGTTTTTT; CDR3: CASSLLAGQYTGELFF
V: TRBV11-2; D: TRBD1; size: NA; J: TRBJ2-2; DNA: TGTGCCAGCAGAAAGCCGGGACAGGCTCCCACCGGGGAGCTGTTTTTT; CDR3: CASRKPGQAPTGELFF
V: TRBV19; D: NA; size: NA; J: TRBJ1-1; DNA: TGTGCCAGTGCCTACGGGGGAGGAGTGATCACTGAAGCTTTCTTT; CDR3: CASAYGGGVITEAFF
V: TRBV5-1; D: TRBD1; size: NA; J: TRBJ2-3; DNA: TGCGCCAGCAGCTTGACAGGGGGCTACACAGATACGCAGTATTTT; CDR3: CASSLTGGYTDTQYF
V: TRBV11-2; D: NA; size: NA; J: TRBJ2-1; DNA: TGTGCCAGCAGCTTAGAAAGGGGTAGTGAGCAGTTCTTC; CDR3: CASSLERGSEQFF
V: TRBV5-4; D: TRBD1; size: few; J: TRBJ1-6; DNA: TGTGCCAGCAGCCTAGGACAGGGTGATTCACCCCTCCACTTT; CDR3: CASSLGQGDSPLHF
V: TRBV29-1; D: TRBD2; size: NA; J: TRBJ2-1; DNA: TGCAGCGCGGGGGGGGCTAGCGGGATCTACAATGAGCAGTTCTTC; CDR3: CSAGGASGIYNEQFF
V: TRBV10-1; D: TRBD2; size: NA; J: TRBJ2-7; DNA: TGCGCCAGCAGCCCGGGACTAGCGGGTTACGAGCAGTACTTC; CDR3: CASSPGLAGYEQYF
V: TRBV18; D: NA; size: NA; J: TRBJ2-1; DNA: TGTGCCAGCTCACCACCTCCGGGAGTATACAATGAGCAGTTCTTC; CDR3: CASSPPPGVYNEQFF
V: TRBV5-1; D: NA; size: NA; J: TRBJ1-2; DNA: TGCGCCAGCAGCTTGGCCCTGGCGGGGTATGGCTACACCTTC; CDR3: CASSLALAGYGYTF
V: TRBV12-3/TRBV12-4; D: NA; size: once; J: TRBJ2-2; DNA: TGTGCCAGCAGTTTGGGACTTGGGGAGCTGTTTTTT; CDR3: CASSLGLGELFF
V: TRBV3-1/TRBV3-2; D: NA; size: few; J: TRBJ2-7; DNA: TGTGCCAGCAGCCAAGAACCGGGGAACCACGAGCAGTACTTC; CDR3: CASSQEPGNHEQYF
V: TRBV19; D: NA; size: NA; J: TRBJ2-1; DNA: TGTGCCAGTAGTCCACAGGGTCCTGAGCAGTTCTTC; CDR3: CASSPQGPEQFF
V: TRBV7-9; D: TRBD2; size: NA; J: TRBJ2-1; DNA: TGTGCCAGCAGCCCCGGACTAGCGGGAGCGAATGAGCAGTTCTTC; CDR3: CASSPGLAGANEQFF
V: TRBV5-1; D: NA; size: NA; J: TRBJ1-2; DNA: TGCGCCAGCAGCTCTGGACAAGGGGAAGGGTATGGCTACACCTTC; CDR3: CASSSGQGEGYGYTF
V: TRBV12-5; D: TRBD1; size: NA; J: TRBJ1-5; DNA: TGTGCTAGTGGGACATCGGACAGGGGAAAAGATCAGCCCCAGCATTTT; CDR3: CASGTSDRGKDQPQHF